This T cell receptor (beta chain) was obtained from a study of cytomegalovirus exposure and HLA in healthy donors. Unrecorded immune exposure was likely among donors, who were nominally healthy when sampled. Trimming pared 6 bases from V and 0 bases from J, leaving 12 bases between. Germline V gene data show CDR1 as MDHEN and CDR2 as SYDVKM. The CDR3 has 14 amino acids. 60 Vbeta and 13 Jbeta primers were used in PCR. TCRdb keeps only in-frame clones here, not all; method: immunoSEQ multiplex PCR. The repertoire includes around 78,000 clones, 80% of them detected once, and approximately 1% sits in the top ten.

The V call is TRBV28, the J call TRBJ2-7; a possible D gene is TRBD2 (6 bases). Source material: PBMCs. This TCR was sampled from a male donor in good health and CMV-seronegative. This chain's CDR3 is CASSRGVSSYEQYF. CDR3 coding DNA: TGTGCCAGCAGCCGCGGGGTTAGCTCCTACGAGCAGTACTTC.